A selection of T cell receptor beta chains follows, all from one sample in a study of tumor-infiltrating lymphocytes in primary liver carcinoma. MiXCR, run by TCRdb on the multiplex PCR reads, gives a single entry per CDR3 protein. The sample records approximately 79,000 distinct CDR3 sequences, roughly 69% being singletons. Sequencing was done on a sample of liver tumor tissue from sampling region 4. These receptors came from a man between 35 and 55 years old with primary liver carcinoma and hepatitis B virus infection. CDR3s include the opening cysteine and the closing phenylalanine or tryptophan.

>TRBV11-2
CASSLGGLAGGPPNEQFF
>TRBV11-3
CASLGPPGSGAEAFF
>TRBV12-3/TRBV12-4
CASSIGSGSWNEQFF
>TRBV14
CASSQVGGDYDYTF
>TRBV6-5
CASSERVDTGYHDYTF
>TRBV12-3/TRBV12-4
CASSSPGLAGTDTQYF
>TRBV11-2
CASSWTSGVDEQFF
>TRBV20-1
CSARRSGTSGSPLHF
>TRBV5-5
CASSLIGSETQYF
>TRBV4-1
CASNQEGNYGYTF
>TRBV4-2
CVSSPDTCEQYF
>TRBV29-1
CSTEGISGNEQFF
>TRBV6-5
CASSVPGSTDTQYF
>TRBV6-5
CASRAWSNSPYHF
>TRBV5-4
CASSPFSGGTRELFF
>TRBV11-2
CASLGEQFF
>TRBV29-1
CSAETRGEAQYF
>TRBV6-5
CASSYLKGAGANILSF
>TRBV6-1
CVNSESGTYNQPQHF
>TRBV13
CASSLHVRGSPLHF
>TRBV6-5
CASMRREVGYTF
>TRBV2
CANSETSGSRAQYF
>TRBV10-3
CAISARLETQYF
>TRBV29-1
CSPWEGNYGCTF
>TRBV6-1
CAIYNRAGIGELFF
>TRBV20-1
CSASGAETPTGKLFF
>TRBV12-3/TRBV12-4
CASSAIGNIIYF
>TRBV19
CASSIRVQGLDSYTF
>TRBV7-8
CASSPIAYLQETQCF
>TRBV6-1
CVSTPSNTGELSF